This T cell receptor (beta chain) came from a study of blood T cells in healthy people across ages. Germline V lookup: CDR1 SGHVS, CDR2 FQNEAQ. Losses at the gene ends were 5 bases for V and 5 bases for J; bases not matched to a gene: 11. This CDR3 spans 16 amino acids. Total RNA extracted from each sample amounted to at least 6 micrograms. The use of a sample-barcoded 5' primer and a J-beta primer mix characterized a second PCR of roughly 6 to 11 cycles. TCRdb re-called the 5' RACE reads through MiXCR, storing one row per CDR3 protein. The table has about 1.6 million distinct CDR3 sequences, roughly 32% seen once. This clonotype has a single count. Its antigen is not identified. The CDR3 does not close with the conserved phenylalanine or tryptophan, likely indicating a read error. Overall study findings and caveats: While age rose, TCR beta diversity per million T cells dropped in a roughly linear way. The study found more naive CD4+ cells and higher diversity in long-lived than aged donors.

Material for sequencing was blood. The chain combines TRBV7-8 with TRBJ1-4, with 7 bases lining up with TRBD1. This sequence was found in a woman between 25 and 40 years old in good health. CDR3 sequence: CASSPPPGGRNEKLFL. Written as DNA, the CDR3 is TGTGCCAGCAGCCCCCCCCCAGGGGGTCGAAATGAAAAACTGTTTTTG.